The 24 T cell receptor beta chains given below trace back to one sample, sequenced in a study of a mutant IDH1 vaccine in newly diagnosed glioma. The antigens these receptors bind are not known. Time point defined: week 47, end of study. Alongside topical imiquimod, each dose of vaccine comprised 300 ug of mutant IDH1 20-mer peptide. The protocol was immunoSEQ multiplex PCR, while the TCRdb copy is restricted to in-frame clones and leaves out a portion. The repertoire includes about 60,000 clones, less than 90% of them detected once, and about 3.3% sits in the top ten. The sequenced sample was PBMCs, obtained from a glioma patient whose treatment included an IDH1 peptide vaccine. The receptor set was obtained from a woman aged 50 to 65 with glioma.

This sequence joins TRBV18 and TRBJ1-5; D unclear. The germline CDR1 and CDR2 sequences are KGHSH and LQKENI. The CDR3 has 13 residues. Trimming pared 3 bases from V and 4 bases from J, leaving 7 bases between. CDR3 region: CASSPGENQPQHF. For the CDR3, the DNA is TGTGCCAGCTCACCGGGAGAAAATCAGCCCCAGCATTTT.

The rearrangement joins TRBV9 to TRBJ2-7; 8 nucleotides align to TRBD2. Germline V CDR1 and CDR2: SGDLS, YYNGEE. V was pared by 0 bases and J by 7 bases, with 6 bases of the junction left unmatched. The CDR3 contains 14 residues. The CDR3 DNA is TGTGCCAGCAGCGTAGCCACCACGGGGGGGGAGCAGTACTTC. This codes for CASSVATTGGEQYF.

V gene TRBV5-6 combines with J gene TRBJ1-1; D unclear. The germline V gene encodes CDR1 SGHDT and CDR2 YYEEEE. V lost 1 base to trimming and J lost 1 base, with 14 bases between them. The CDR3 is 16 residues long. CDR3: CASSLSIPRRNTEAFF. The CDR3, as DNA: TGTGCCAGCAGCTTGTCCATCCCCAGGCGGAACACTGAAGCTTTCTTT.

The V and J genes are TRBV25-1 and TRBJ2-5, with TRBD2 identical over 15 bases. Germline loops: CDR1 MGHDK, CDR2 SYGVNS. With V trimmed by 6 bases and J by 2 bases, 4 bases remained unmatched. The CDR3 has 16 residues. The chain's CDR3 is CASSGGTSGRQETQYF. The CDR3 DNA follows: TGTGCCAGCAGCGGCGGGACTAGCGGGAGGCAAGAGACCCAGTACTTC.

The V call is TRBV30, the J call TRBJ1-2; D is possibly TRBD1 (5 bases). The V end was cut by 0 bases, the J end by 2 bases, with 16 bases between. Germline V lookup: CDR1 GTSNPN, CDR2 SVGIG (reference sequence). CDR3 length equals 16 residues. CDR3 protein: CAWSVGTLLNNYGYTF. The CDR3 coding sequence is TGTGCCTGGAGTGTTGGGACTCTCCTCAACAACTATGGCTACACCTTC.

J is TRBJ2-1 and V is TRBV5-4; D gene ambiguous. The CDR3 covers 11 residues. Trimming removed 5 bases at V and 5 bases at J, with 5 bases between. Germline-derived CDR1 and CDR2 are SGHNT and YYREEE (reference sequence). CDR3 in amino acids: CASRKDNEQFF. For the CDR3, the DNA is TGTGCCAGCAGAAAGGACAATGAGCAGTTCTTC.

The chain employs TRBV5-1 and TRBJ1-2; the D is unclear. The length of the CDR3 is 13 residues. Germline values: CDR1 SGHRS, CDR2 YFSETQ. V was trimmed by 0 bases and J by 4 bases, leaving 7 bases between them. Here the CDR3 reads CASSLGGFYGYTF. CDR3 in DNA: TGCGCCAGCAGCTTGGGAGGGTTCTATGGCTACACCTTC.

The chain combines TRBV5-4 with TRBJ2-5; possible D gene TRBD2, 6 bases. There are 15 residues in the CDR3. Germline lookup yields CDR1 SGHNT and CDR2 YYREEE (reference sequence). Trimming took off 1 base at V and 4 bases at J, with 14 bases between the two ends. The CDR3: CASSLQAGSRETQYF. The CDR3 DNA reads as TGTGCCAGCAGCTTGCAGGCGGGGAGTCGAGAGACCCAGTACTTC. Looking up the rest from reference TRBV5-4 and TRBJ2-5 gives the full variable domain: ETGVTQSPTHLIKTRGQQVTLRCSSQSGHNTVSWYQQALGQGPQFIFQYYREEENGRGNFPPRFSGLQFPNYSSELNVNALELDDSALYLCASSLQAGSRETQYFGPGTRLLVL.

The genes are TRBV6-1 and TRBJ1-5, with 12 nucleotides matching TRBD1. CDR3 length: 14 residues. The V and J ends lost 6 bases and 6 bases, in that order; junction bases with no gene match: 3. The germline V gene encodes CDR1 MNHNS and CDR2 SASEGT. The chain's CDR3 is CASRGQGAIQPQHF. The CDR3 coding sequence is TGTGCCAGCAGGGGACAGGGGGCGATTCAGCCCCAGCATTTT.

The CDR3 here is CASSLGRQGGEKLFF. CDR3 DNA sequence: TGCGCCAGCAGCTTGGGGCGGCAGGGCGGTGAAAAACTGTTTTTT. V gene TRBV5-1 combines with J gene TRBJ1-4, with D possibly being TRBD1 (5 bases). The V and J ends lost 0 bases and 7 bases respectively, with 13 bases between them. The CDR3 has 15 amino acids. CDR1 SGHRS and CDR2 YFSETQ come from the germline V gene.

V usage is TRBV27 and J usage is TRBJ2-7, with TRBD1 matching over 11 bases. The CDR3 is 16 residues long. With V trimmed by 5 bases and J by 0 bases, 6 bases remained unmatched. CDR1 is MNHEY and CDR2 is SMNVEV in the germline V gene (reference sequence). The CDR3 protein is CASSPWTGGLSYEQYF. The CDR3 nucleotides are TGTGCCAGCAGTCCGTGGACAGGGGGCCTCTCCTACGAGCAGTACTTC.

The DNA of the CDR3 is TGTGCCAGTAGTACCCCCCCCTGGACGGGGGGCGGCAATCAGCCCCAGCATTTT. This codes for CASSTPPWTGGGNQPQHF. This rearrangement joins TRBV19 to TRBJ1-5; possible D gene TRBD1, 6 bases. From germline, CDR1 is LNHDA and CDR2 SQIVND (reference sequence). Trimming stripped 4 bases from V and 2 bases from J, with 21 bases between. The CDR3 covers 18 residues. Looking up the rest from reference TRBV19 and TRBJ1-5 gives the full variable domain: DGGITQSPKYLFRKEGQNVTLSCEQNLNHDAMYWYRQDPGQGLRLIYYSQIVNDFQKGDIAEGYSVSREKKESFPLTVTSAQKNPTAFYLCASSTPPWTGGGNQPQHFGDGTRLSIL.

This clone was counted a few times. The chain is built from TRBV6-6 and TRBJ1-1, with TRBD1 matching 7 bases. Germline values: CDR1 MNHNY, CDR2 SVGAGI (reference sequence). V was pared by 6 bases and J by 3 bases, with 4 bases of the junction left unmatched. This CDR3 contains 13 residues. The CDR3 DNA sequence: TGTGCCAGCAGACTGACAGGGTACACTGAAGCTTTCTTT. As protein: CASRLTGYTEAFF.

J is TRBJ1-2 and V is TRBV29-1; D is unclear. The CDR3 loop spans 11 amino acids. V was shortened by 1 base and J by 5 bases, with 5 bases between the two germline ends. Germline loops: CDR1 SQVTM, CDR2 ANQGSEA. CDR3: CSVEGGYGYTF. For the CDR3, the DNA is TGCAGCGTTGAAGGAGGTTATGGCTACACCTTC.

This chain joins TRBV2 and TRBJ1-2, with 7 bases matching TRBD1. Trimming removed 8 bases from V and 6 bases from J; junction bases left unmatched: 6. This CDR3 has 12 amino acids. Looked up from germline, CDR1 is SNHLY and CDR2 is FYNNEI. CDR3 protein: CASRTTGDGYTF. As DNA, the CDR3 is TGTGCCAGCCGTACCACAGGGGATGGCTACACCTTC. Full variable domain (rest looked up from reference TRBV2 and TRBJ1-2): EPEVTQTPSHQVTQMGQEVILRCVPISNHLYFYWYRQILGQKVEFLVSFYNNEISEKSEIFDDQFSVERPDGSNFTLKIRSTKLEDSAMYFCASRTTGDGYTFGSGTRLTVV.

This chain joins TRBV5-4 and TRBJ1-3, with D perhaps TRBD1 (6 bases). V was clipped by 0 bases and J by 4 bases, with 11 bases between them. Germline V gene sequence: CDR1 SGHNT, CDR2 YYREEE (reference sequence). The CDR3 is 15 amino acids. CDR3 sequence reads: CASSLVSGVGNTIYF. The CDR3 DNA reads as TGTGCCAGCAGCTTGGTGTCAGGGGTAGGAAACACCATATATTTT.

The chain couples TRBV5-1 to TRBJ2-5; 9 bases are shared with TRBD1. J lost 5 bases, V lost 4 bases, and 6 bases had no gene match. Germline values: CDR1 SGHRS, CDR2 YFSETQ. This CDR3 comprises 14 residues. CDR3 sequence reads: CASSPRTGEETQYF. CDR3 DNA sequence: TGCGCCAGCAGCCCACGGACAGGGGAGGAGACCCAGTACTTC.

In this sample, this clone turned up a few times. The genes are TRBV6-5 and TRBJ2-5; 9 nucleotides align to TRBD2. V gave up 4 bases and J gave up 1 base; unmatched junction bases: 7. In germline, CDR1 is MNHEY, CDR2 SVGAGI. The CDR3 covers 16 residues. In DNA form, the CDR3 reads TGTGCCAGCAGTTTCTCTAGCGGGGCGACCCAAGAGACCCAGTACTTC. Translating it yields CASSFSSGATQETQYF.

This clone was recorded once. The chain is built from TRBV4-2 and TRBJ1-2, with 10 bases that match TRBD1. Germline CDR1 LGHNA, CDR2 YNFKEQ. The V gene end was trimmed by 1 base and the J gene end by 6 bases; junction bases not matched to a gene: 11. This CDR3 comprises 17 residues. The CDR3 bases are TGTGCCAGCAGCCAAGGTCGAGGGACAGGGGTAGGGCATGGCTACACCTTC. It yields the protein CASSQGRGTGVGHGYTF.

The chain links TRBV5-1 to TRBJ1-3, with 7 bases fitting TRBD1. CDR1 and CDR2 (germline): SGHRS, YFSETQ. This CDR3 region has 16 residues. The junction had 3 bases not matched to a gene; V was cut back by 0 bases and J by 0 bases. The CDR3 DNA sequence: TGCGCCAGCAGCTTGGCCGGGGACAGCTCTGGAAACACCATATATTTT. It encodes CASSLAGDSSGNTIYF.

V usage is TRBV10-1 and J usage is TRBJ2-5; the D is unclear. The CDR3 is 12 amino acids. V gave up 4 bases and J gave up 2 bases, with 5 bases separating them. The germline V gene encodes CDR1 WNHNN and CDR2 SYGVQD (reference sequence). The CDR3 reads CASSVSQETQYF. In DNA, the CDR3 is TGCGCCAGCAGTGTTTCGCAAGAGACCCAGTACTTC.

V gene TRBV4-1 combines with J gene TRBJ1-1; a weak D match, TRBD1 (6 bases). CDR1 MGHRA and CDR2 YSYEKL come from the germline V gene. Trimming stripped 0 bases from V and 6 bases from J, with 11 bases between. CDR3 length equals 14 residues. The CDR3 DNA sequence: TGCGCCAGCAGCCAAGATCTCGGGACACCTGAAGCTTTCTTT. Translating gives CASSQDLGTPEAFF.

The chain is built from TRBV5-4 and TRBJ2-2; D possibly corresponds to TRBD2 (7 bases). The CDR3 consists of 16 residues. Germline V lookup: CDR1 SGHNT, CDR2 YYREEE (reference sequence). V was shortened by 4 bases and J by 7 bases, with 20 bases between the two germline ends. The CDR3: CASSPVVGGAVGELFF. The CDR3, as DNA: TGTGCCAGCAGCCCCGTGGTGGGGGGGGCTGTCGGGGAGCTGTTTTTT. The complete variable domain, with remaining parts taken from reference TRBV5-4 and TRBJ2-2, reads ETGVTQSPTHLIKTRGQQVTLRCSSQSGHNTVSWYQQALGQGPQFIFQYYREEENGRGNFPPRFSGLQFPNYSSELNVNALELDDSALYLCASSPVVGGAVGELFFGEGSRLTVL.

The chain couples TRBV19 to TRBJ1-1; TRBD1 aligns across 8 bases. The CDR3 is made up of 15 amino acids. The V and J ends lost 9 bases and 2 bases, in that order; junction bases with no gene match: 11. The germline gives CDR1 LNHDA, CDR2 SQIVND (reference sequence). CDR3 residues: CASFQTGQENTEAFF. The CDR3 nucleotides read TGTGCCAGCTTTCAAACGGGACAGGAAAACACTGAAGCTTTCTTT.